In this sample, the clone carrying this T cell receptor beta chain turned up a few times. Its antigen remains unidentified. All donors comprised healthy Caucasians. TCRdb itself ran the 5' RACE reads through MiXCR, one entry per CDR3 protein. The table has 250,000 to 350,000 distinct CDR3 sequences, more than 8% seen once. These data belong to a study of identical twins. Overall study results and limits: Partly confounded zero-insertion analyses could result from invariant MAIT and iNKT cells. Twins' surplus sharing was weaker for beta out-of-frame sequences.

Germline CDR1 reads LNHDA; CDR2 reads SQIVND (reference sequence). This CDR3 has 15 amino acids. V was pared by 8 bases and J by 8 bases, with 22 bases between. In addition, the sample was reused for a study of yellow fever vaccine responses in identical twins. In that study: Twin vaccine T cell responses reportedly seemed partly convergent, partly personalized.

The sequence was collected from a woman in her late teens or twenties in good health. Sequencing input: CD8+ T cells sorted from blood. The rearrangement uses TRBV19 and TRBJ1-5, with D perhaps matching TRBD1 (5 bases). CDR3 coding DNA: TGTGCCAGTTCTCCCCGTGGGACCACGAGAAAGCCCCAGCATTTT. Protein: CASSPRGTTRKPQHF.